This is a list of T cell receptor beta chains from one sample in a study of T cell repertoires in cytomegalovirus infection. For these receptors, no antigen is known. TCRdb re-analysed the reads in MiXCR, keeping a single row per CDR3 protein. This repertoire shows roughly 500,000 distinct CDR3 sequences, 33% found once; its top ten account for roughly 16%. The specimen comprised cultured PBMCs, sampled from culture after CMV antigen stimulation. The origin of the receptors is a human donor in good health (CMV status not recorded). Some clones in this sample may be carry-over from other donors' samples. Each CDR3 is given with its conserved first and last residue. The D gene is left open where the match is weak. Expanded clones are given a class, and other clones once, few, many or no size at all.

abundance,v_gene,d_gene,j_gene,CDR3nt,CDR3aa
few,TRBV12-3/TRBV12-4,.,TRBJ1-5,TGTGCCAGCAGTTTACGGGGTTTCAATCAGCCCCAGCATTTT,CASSLRGFNQPQHF
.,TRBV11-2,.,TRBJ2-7,TGTGCCAGCAGCCCCAGCCTCGAGCAGTACTTC,CASSPSLEQYF
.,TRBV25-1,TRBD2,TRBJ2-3,TGTGCCAGCAGTTCGATGACTAGCGGGAGGACAGATACGCAGTATTTT,CASSSMTSGRTDTQYF
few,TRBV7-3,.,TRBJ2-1,TGTGCCAGCAGCTTAAGTGGTGTGGGTGAGCAGTTCTTC,CASSLSGVGEQFF
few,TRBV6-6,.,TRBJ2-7,TGTGCCAGCAGTTACGTCGCATCCTACGAGCAGTACTTC,CASSYVASYEQYF
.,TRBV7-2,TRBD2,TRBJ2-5,TGTGCCAGCAGCTCACCGGGACTAGCGTCTGGGGAGACCCAGTACTTC,CASSSPGLASGETQYF
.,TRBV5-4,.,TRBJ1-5,TGTGCCAGCAGCAGGGACGATGGTCAGCCCCAGCATTTT,CASSRDDGQPQHF
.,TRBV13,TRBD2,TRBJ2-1,TGTGCCAGCAGCCCGAGGGTAGCGGGAGATGATGAGCAGTTCTTC,CASSPRVAGDDEQFF
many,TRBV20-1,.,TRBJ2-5,TGCAGTGCTTTCCCTACAGATCAAGAGACCCAGTACTTC,CSAFPTDQETQYF
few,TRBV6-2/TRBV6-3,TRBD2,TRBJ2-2,TGTGCCAGCAGCTCCCGGGTAGCGGGAGGAGGAACCGGGGAGCTGTTTTTT,CASSSRVAGGGTGELFF
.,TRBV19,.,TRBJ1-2,TGTGCCAGTAGTTCTTCTCCAGACTATGGCTACACCTTC,CASSSSPDYGYTF
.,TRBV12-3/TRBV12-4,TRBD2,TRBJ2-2,TGTGCCAGTAGGCCAGCGGGAGGGACCGGGGAGCTGTTTTTT,CASRPAGGTGELFF
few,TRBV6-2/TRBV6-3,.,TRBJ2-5,TGTGCCAGCAGTTACTCGGGCCCCCGACAGACCCAGTACTTC,CASSYSGPRQTQYF
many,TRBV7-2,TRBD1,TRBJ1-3,TGTGCCAGCAGAAACCACAGGGGTTCAGGAAACACCATATATTTT,CASRNHRGSGNTIYF
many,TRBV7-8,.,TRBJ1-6,TGTGCCAGCACCCCCCAATCGGGTGGCTCCTATAATTCACCCCTCCACTTT,CASTPQSGGSYNSPLHF
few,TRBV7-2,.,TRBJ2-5,TGTGCCAGCAGCCCCCGGCAGGGCAACTCTGTGGAGACCCAGTACTTC,CASSPRQGNSVETQYF
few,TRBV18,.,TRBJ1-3,TGTGCCAGCTCAAGTCGTCCCTCGGGAAACACCATATATTTT,CASSSRPSGNTIYF
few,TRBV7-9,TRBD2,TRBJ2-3,TGTGCCAGCAGCATGCGGACTAGCGGGCTGCACACAGATACGCAGTATTTT,CASSMRTSGLHTDTQYF
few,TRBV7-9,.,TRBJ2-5,TGTGCCAGCAGCTTAGGGGGCAACTCGGGAGAGACCCAGTACTTC,CASSLGGNSGETQYF
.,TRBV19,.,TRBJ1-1,TGTGCCAGTAGTATTTGGGGCAGGGACGAAGCTTTCTTT,CASSIWGRDEAFF
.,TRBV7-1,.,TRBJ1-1,TGTGCCAGCAGGAGGGACACTGAAGCTTTCTTT,CASRRDTEAFF
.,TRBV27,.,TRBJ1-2,TGTGCCAGCAGTTTTATCCAGGGCCGAGGCTACACCTTC,CASSFIQGRGYTF
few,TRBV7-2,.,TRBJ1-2,TGTGCCAGCAGCTTAGCAAGGCGGCCTCTCTATGGCTACACCTTC,CASSLARRPLYGYTF
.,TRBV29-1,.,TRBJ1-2,TGCAGCGTTGAGTTGGACGGAAACTATGGCTACACCTTC,CSVELDGNYGYTF
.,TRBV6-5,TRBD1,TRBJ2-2,TGTGCCAGCAGTGGAAACAGGGGGCAGTCCGGGGAGCTGTTTTTT,CASSGNRGQSGELFF
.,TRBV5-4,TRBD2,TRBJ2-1,TGTGCCAGCAGCTCGGGGGGGTTAGTGAGGGACAATGAGCAGTTCTTC,CASSSGGLVRDNEQFF
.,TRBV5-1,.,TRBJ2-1,TGCGCCAGCAGAATGTGGCTATCGCGGGGTGGTATCTTTAATGAGCAGTTCTTC,CASRMWLSRGGIFNEQFF
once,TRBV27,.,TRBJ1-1,TGTGCCAGCAGTTTGGTGGTGGGCCCTGAAGCTTTCTTT,CASSLVVGPEAFF
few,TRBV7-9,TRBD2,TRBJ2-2,TGTGCCAGCAGCCCCGCCGAAGCTAGCGGAAGTCACACCGGGGAGCTGTTTTTT,CASSPAEASGSHTGELFF
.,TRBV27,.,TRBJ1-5,TGTGCCAGCAGTTTCGGTGGGTCGCGGCAGCCCCAGCATTTT,CASSFGGSRQPQHF
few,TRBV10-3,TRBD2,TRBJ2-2,TGTGCCATCAACAAGCGGGAGGGCCCCGTCTACACCGGGGAGCTGTTTTTT,CAINKREGPVYTGELFF
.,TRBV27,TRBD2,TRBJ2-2,TGTGCCAGCAGTTTATCGAGCGGGAGCACCGGGGAGCTGTTTTTT,CASSLSSGSTGELFF
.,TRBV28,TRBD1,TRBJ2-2,TGTGCCAGCAGACCCGGGACAGGAAACACCGGGGAGCTGTTTTTT,CASRPGTGNTGELFF
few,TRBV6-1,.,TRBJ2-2,TGTGCCAGCAGTGAGGCGGGCGGGGAGCTGTTTTTT,CASSEAGGELFF
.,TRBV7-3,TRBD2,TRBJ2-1,TGTGCCAGCAGCTTAATCCCCCCCCCTTTGGGAAAGCGGGGGAGGAGAAGCAACAATGAGCAGTTCTTC,CASSLIPPPLGKRGRRSNNEQFF
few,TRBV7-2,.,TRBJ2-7,TGTGCCAGCAGCTTACTACCCCGGAACGAGCAGTACTTC,CASSLLPRNEQYF
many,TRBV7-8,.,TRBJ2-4,TGTGCCAGCAGCTCCCCCCGAGGGGACAACATTCAGTACTTC,CASSSPRGDNIQYF
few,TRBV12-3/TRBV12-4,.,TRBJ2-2,TGTGCCAGCAGTTTACTAGTGACGACCGACACCGGGGAGCTGTTTTTT,CASSLLVTTDTGELFF
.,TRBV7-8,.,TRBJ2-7,TGTGCCAGCGGCGACAGTCCCTTACCCCAAAAGGACGAGCAGTACTTC,CASGDSPLPQKDEQYF
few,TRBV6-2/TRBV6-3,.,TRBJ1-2,TGTGCCAGCAGTTCTTTTACAGATAACTATGGCTACACCTTC,CASSSFTDNYGYTF
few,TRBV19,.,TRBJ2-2,TGTGCCAGTAGTATAGATGGGATCCCGAACACCGGGGAGCTGTTTTTT,CASSIDGIPNTGELFF
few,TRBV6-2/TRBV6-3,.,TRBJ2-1,TGTGCCAGCAGTTACTCGACGGGATCTGGGACTTTCAATGAGCAGTTCTTC,CASSYSTGSGTFNEQFF
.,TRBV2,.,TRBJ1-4,TGTGCCAGCAGTGGAGGGGGGACCAGAAATGAAAAACTGTTTTTT,CASSGGGTRNEKLFF
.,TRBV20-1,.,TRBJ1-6,TGCAGTGCTACTCGACCGGACAGTGCCCTCCACTTT,CSATRPDSALHF
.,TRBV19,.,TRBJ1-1,TGTGCCAGTAGTAAGTTGAGGAGTGAAGCTTTCTTT,CASSKLRSEAFF
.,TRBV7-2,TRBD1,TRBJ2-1,TGTGCCAGCAGCTGGGGACAGGGTGTGGGCAATGAGCAGTTCTTC,CASSWGQGVGNEQFF
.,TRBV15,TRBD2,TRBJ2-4,TGTGCCACCAGCGCGCGGGAGGGCCGGACCCCCCGGGCCAAAAACATTCAGTACTTC,CATSAREGRTPRAKNIQYF
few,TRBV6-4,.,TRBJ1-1,TGTGCCAGCTCAGCGACCTTCAACACTGAAGCTTTCTTT,CASSATFNTEAFF
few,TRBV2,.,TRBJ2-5,TGTGCCAGCAGTGGTGGGACCCAAGAGACCCAGTACTTC,CASSGGTQETQYF
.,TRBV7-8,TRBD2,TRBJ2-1,TGTGCCAGCAGCCCAGGACTAGCGGGAACCGCCTACAATGAGCAGTTCTTC,CASSPGLAGTAYNEQFF
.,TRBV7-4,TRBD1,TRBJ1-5,TGTGCCAGCAGCTCCCAGGGGGCGAGCCAGCCCCAGCATTTT,CASSSQGASQPQHF
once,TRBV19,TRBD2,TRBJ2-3,TGTGCCAGCCCCGACGGCCGGGGGGTCCCCGATACGCAGTATTTT,CASPDGRGVPDTQYF
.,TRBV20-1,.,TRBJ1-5,TGCAGTGCTAGCAGAAGACAGGGCAATCAGCCCCAGCATTTT,CSASRRQGNQPQHF
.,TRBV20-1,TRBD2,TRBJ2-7,TGCAGTGCCAAGACTGGGACTAGCAACGAGCAGTACTTC,CSAKTGTSNEQYF
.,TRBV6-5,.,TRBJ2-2,TGTGCCAGCAGTCTTAACGAGACGGAGATGTTTTACACCGGGGAGCTGTTTTTT,CASSLNETEMFYTGELFF
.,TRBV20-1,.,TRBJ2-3,TGCAGTGCCACAAGGAGGACTAGCACAGATACGCAGTATTTT,CSATRRTSTDTQYF
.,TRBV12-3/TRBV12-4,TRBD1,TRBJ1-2,TGTGCCAGCGCGACGACAGGGCGATATGGCTACACCTTC,CASATTGRYGYTF